This T cell receptor beta chain was captured by sequencing in a study of blood T cell repertoires in COVID-19. CDR3 length equals 15 residues. From germline, CDR1 is MNHEY and CDR2 SMNVEV (reference sequence). The table came from immunoSEQ multiplex PCR; TCRdb's copy has only in-frame clones and leaves some out. The sample lists some 70,000 clones, 81% occurring once. About this clone itself: Compared with germline, one end of the junction differs, possibly owing to a read error.

Sample: peripheral blood. The chain carries TRBV27 and TRBJ2-7, with 12 nucleotides matching TRBD1. This clonotype originated in a woman between 65 and 79 years old with acute or convalescent COVID-19. The CDR3 here is CASSPDGTGGAEGHF. CDR3 sequence (DNA): TGTGCCAGCAGCCCCGATGGGACAGGGGGCGCGGAGGGGCACTTC.